This T cell receptor (beta chain) appears in the sequencing data of a study of OX40 agonist ivuxolimab in advanced cancers. At the level of the study: A partial response was reached by three patients: one with hepatocellular carcinoma and two with cutaneous melanoma.

TCRdb's copy holds only in-frame clones and misses some; the assay was immunoSEQ multiplex PCR. The table lists about 100,000 clones, about 91% of them singletons. Trimming pared 2 bases from V and 5 bases from J, leaving 15 bases between. The V gene's germline CDR1 is GTSNPN and CDR2 SVGIG (reference sequence). The CDR3 consists of 14 residues. Sample: CD4+ or CD8+ T cells sorted from blood, taken in a trial of the OX40 agonist ivuxolimab. The TCR comes from an adult with an advanced solid tumor such as melanoma, head and neck, liver or kidney cancer. The V gene is TRBV30, the J gene TRBJ2-5; D may be TRBD1 or TRBD2 (5 bases each). CDR3 protein: CAWSLRGRKETQYF. The CDR3 DNA sequence: TGTGCCTGGAGTTTGAGGGGCCGAAAGGAGACCCAGTACTTC.